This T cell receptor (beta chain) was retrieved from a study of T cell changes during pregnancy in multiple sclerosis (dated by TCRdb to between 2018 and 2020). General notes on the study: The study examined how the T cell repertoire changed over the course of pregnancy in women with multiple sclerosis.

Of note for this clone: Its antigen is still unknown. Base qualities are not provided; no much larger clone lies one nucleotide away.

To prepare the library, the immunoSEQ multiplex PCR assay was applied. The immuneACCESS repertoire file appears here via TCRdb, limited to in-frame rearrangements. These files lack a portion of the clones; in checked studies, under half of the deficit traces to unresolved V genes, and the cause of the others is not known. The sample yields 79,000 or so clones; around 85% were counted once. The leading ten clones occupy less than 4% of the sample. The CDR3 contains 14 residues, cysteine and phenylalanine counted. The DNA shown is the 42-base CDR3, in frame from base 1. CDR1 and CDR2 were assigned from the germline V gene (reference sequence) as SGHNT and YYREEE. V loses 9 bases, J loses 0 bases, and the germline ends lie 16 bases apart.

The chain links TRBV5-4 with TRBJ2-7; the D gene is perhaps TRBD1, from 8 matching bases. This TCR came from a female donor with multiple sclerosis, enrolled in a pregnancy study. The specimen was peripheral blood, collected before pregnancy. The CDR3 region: CATHTGGDSYEQYF. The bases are TGTGCCACCCACACAGGGGGGGACTCCTACGAGCAGTACTTC. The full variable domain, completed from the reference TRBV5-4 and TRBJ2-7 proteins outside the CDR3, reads ETGVTQSPTHLIKTRGQQVTLRCSSQSGHNTVSWYQQALGQGPQFIFQYYREEENGRGNFPPRFSGLQFPNYSSELNVNALELDDSALYLCATHTGGDSYEQYFGPGTRLTVT.